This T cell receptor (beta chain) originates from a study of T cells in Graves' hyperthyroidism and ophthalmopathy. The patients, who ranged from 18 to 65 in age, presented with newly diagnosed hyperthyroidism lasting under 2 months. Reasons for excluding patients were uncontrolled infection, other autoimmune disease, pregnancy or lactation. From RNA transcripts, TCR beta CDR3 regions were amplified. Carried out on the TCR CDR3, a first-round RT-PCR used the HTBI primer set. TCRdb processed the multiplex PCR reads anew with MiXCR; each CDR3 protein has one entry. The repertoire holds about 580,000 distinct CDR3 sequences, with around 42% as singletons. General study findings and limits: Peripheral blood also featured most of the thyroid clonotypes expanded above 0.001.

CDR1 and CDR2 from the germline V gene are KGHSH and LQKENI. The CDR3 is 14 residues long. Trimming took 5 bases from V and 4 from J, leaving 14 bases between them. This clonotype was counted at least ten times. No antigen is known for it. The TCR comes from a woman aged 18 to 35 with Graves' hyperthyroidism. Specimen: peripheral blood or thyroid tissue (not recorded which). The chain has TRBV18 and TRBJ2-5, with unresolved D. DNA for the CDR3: TGTGCCAGCTCATACCTAAGCGAGCGAGAGACCCAGTACTTC. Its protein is CASSYLSERETQYF.